The following is a T cell receptor beta chain sequence with its context. Its specificity is unknown. The CDR3 regions of TCR beta were amplified from RNA transcripts. The HTBI primer set served for first-round RT-PCR of the TCR CDR3. In TCRdb, the multiplex PCR reads were re-called with MiXCR into one record per CDR3 protein. This table holds about 600,000 distinct CDR3 sequences, 13% to 15% found once. These data come from a study of T cells in Graves' hyperthyroidism and ophthalmopathy. Whole-study findings and limits: Most thyroid clonotypes expanded above 0.001 appeared in blood too.

Sequences were obtained from blood. The TCR originated in a woman aged 18-29 years with Graves' ophthalmopathy.

DNA of the CDR3: TGTGCCAGCAGTCCTACAGGGGGCCGGGTTTCACCCCTCCACTTT. Translating gives CASSPTGGRVSPLHF. The rearrangement links TRBV3-1 to TRBJ1-6; 9 nucleotides line up with TRBD1. The V segment lost 6 bases and the J segment 9 bases; nucleotides outside the gene matches: 9. The CDR3 totals 15 residues. Germline assignment: CDR1 LGHDT and CDR2 YNNKEL (reference sequence).